This T cell receptor (beta chain) emerged from a study of T cells in Graves' hyperthyroidism and ophthalmopathy. Overall study findings and caveats: Before onset, ophthalmopathy was predicted by the model a median approximately 6.7 months earlier.

There were TCR beta CDR3 regions amplified from RNA transcripts. The HTBI primer set was used in a first-round RT-PCR of the TCR CDR3. One entry per CDR3 protein results from TCRdb running MiXCR on the multiplex PCR reads. The sample has hundreds of thousands of distinct CDR3 sequences, about 22% seen once; the top ten hold under 55%. Note on this clonotype: The antigen remains undetermined.

This TCR was recovered from a woman in her seventies with Graves' ophthalmopathy. Input material: blood.

This CDR3 reads CAWSVLFPHNEQFF. The CDR3 region has the DNA TGTGCCTGGAGTGTACTATTCCCCCACAATGAGCAGTTCTTC. The J gene is TRBJ2-1, the V gene TRBV30, with D uncertain. Germline values: CDR1 GTSNPN, CDR2 SVGIG (reference sequence). The CDR3 loop spans 14 amino acids. V dropped 0 bases and J dropped 5 bases, with 11 bases sitting between them. Using reference TRBV30 and TRBJ2-1 for the parts outside the CDR3, the full variable domain is SQTIHQWPATLVQPVGSPLSLECTVEGTSNPNLYWYRQAAGRGLQLLFYSVGIGQISSEVPQNLSASRPQDRQFILSSKKLLLSDSGFYLCAWSVLFPHNEQFFGPGTRLTVL.